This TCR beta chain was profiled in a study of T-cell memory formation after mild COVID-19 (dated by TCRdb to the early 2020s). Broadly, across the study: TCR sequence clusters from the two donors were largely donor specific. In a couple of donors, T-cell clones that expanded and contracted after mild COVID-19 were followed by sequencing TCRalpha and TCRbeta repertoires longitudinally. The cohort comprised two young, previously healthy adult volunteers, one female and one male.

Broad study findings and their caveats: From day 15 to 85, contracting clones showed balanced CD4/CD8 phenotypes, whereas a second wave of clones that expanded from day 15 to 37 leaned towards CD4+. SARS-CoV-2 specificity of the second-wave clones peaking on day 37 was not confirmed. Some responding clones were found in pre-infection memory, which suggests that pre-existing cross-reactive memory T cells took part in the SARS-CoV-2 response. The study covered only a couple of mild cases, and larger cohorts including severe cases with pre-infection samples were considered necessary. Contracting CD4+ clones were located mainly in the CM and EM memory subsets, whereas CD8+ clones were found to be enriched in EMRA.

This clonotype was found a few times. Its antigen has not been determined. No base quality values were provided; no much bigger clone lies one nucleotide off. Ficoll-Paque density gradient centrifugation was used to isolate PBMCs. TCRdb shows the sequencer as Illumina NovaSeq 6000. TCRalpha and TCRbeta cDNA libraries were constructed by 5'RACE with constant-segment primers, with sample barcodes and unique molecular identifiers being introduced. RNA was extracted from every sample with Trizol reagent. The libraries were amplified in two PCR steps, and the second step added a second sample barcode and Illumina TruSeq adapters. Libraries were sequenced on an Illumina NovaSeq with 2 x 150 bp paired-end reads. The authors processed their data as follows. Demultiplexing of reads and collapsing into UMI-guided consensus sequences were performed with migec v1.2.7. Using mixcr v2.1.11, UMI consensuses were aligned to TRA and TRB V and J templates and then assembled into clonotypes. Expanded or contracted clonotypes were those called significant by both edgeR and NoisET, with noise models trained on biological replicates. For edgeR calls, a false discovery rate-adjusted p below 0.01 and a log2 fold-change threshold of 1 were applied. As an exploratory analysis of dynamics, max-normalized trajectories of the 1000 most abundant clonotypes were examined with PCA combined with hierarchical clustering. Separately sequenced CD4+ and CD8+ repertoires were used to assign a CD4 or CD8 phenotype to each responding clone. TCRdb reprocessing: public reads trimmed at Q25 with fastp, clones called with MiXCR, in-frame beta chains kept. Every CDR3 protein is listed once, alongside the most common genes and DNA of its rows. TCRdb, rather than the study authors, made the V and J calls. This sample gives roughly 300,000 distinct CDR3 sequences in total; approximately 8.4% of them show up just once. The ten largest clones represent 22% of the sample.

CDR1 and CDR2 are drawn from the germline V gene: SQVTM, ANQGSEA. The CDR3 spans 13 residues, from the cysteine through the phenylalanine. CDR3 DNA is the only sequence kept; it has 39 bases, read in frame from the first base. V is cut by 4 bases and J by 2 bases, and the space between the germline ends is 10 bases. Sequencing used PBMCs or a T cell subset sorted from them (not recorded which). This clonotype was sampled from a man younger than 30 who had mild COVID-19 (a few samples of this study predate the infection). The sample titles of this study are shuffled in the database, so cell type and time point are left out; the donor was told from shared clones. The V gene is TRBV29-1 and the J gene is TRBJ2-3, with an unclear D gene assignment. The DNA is TGCAGCGTTGCGGCAGCCGTCACAGATACGCAGTATTTT. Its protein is CSVAAAVTDTQYF.